A few counts support the clone carrying this T cell receptor (beta chain). Its cognate antigen is unknown. This sample stems from a study of beta chain features in type 1 diabetes. Study-level information: Sorted cells numbering over 95,000,000 were examined across all samples.

Expressed TCRB transcripts got sequenced, as all isolated RNA was reverse transcribed. Method: immunoSEQ multiplex PCR; TCRdb's copy keeps in-frame clones and lacks some. The repertoire includes 300,000 or so clones, less than 10% of them detected once, and approximately 0.47% sits in the top ten. Study-wide findings and caveats: Among type 1 diabetes patients, VDJ junctions had fewer insertions and more deletions. The influence of HLA type on TCRB rearrangement stayed undetermined.

This CDR3 has 15 residues. Germline V gene sequence: CDR1 LNHDA, CDR2 SQIVND (reference sequence). Trimming cost V 3 bases and J 2 bases, with 11 bases left between them. This sequence joins TRBV19 and TRBJ2-1, with D possibly being TRBD2 (5 bases). This TCR came from a woman under 30 in good health. Sequenced sample: central memory CD4+ T cells from blood. Written as DNA, the CDR3 is TGTGCCAGTAGTATTCAAGCGGAAGCCTACAATGAGCAGTTCTTC. Translating it yields CASSIQAEAYNEQFF.